The clone carrying this T cell receptor (beta chain) occurred many times. Its antigen is unidentified. The data were taken from a study of response to subunit inactivated influenza vaccine. General study findings and limits: A suggestion made by the authors is that each seasonal influenza vaccination recruits few new T cells.

TCRdb ran MiXCR on the RT-PCR reads and lists one entry per CDR3 protein. The sample comprises a few hundred thousand distinct CDR3 sequences, roughly 7.6% of which are singletons, and around 13% rests with the top ten. Trimming shortened V by 7 bases and J by 5 bases, and 12 bases separated the two germline ends. The CDR3 contains 12 residues. The germline V gene encodes CDR1 SGHAT and CDR2 FQNNGV. This TCR derives from a man between 50 and 70 years old who received an inactivated influenza vaccine. This sequence joins TRBV11-2 and TRBJ2-7; weak D call: TRBD2 (5 bases). Specimen: PBMCs from blood, collected around 25 months after vaccination. CDR3 bases: TGTGCCAGCACGGGGAGAGTCCACGAGCAGTACTTC. It specifies CASTGRVHEQYF.